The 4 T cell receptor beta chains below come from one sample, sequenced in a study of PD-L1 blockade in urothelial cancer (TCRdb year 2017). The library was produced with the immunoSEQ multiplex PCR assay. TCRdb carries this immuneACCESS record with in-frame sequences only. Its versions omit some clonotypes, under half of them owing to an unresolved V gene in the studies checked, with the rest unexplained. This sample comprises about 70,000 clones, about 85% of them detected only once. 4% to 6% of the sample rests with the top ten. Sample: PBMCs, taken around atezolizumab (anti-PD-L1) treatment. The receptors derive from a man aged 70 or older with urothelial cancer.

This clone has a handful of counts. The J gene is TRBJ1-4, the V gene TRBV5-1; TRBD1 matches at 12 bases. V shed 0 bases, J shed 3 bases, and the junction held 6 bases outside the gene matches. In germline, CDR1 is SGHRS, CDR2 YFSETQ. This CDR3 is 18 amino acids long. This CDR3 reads CASSLVPGQGAANEKLFF. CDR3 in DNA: TGCGCCAGCAGCTTGGTGCCGGGACAGGGGGCCGCTAATGAAAAACTGTTTTTT.

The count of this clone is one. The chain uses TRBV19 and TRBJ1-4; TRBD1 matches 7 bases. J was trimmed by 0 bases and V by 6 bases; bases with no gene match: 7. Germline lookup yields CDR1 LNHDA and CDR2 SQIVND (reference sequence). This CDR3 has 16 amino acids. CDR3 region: CASRAPQGATNEKLFF. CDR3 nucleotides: TGTGCCAGTAGGGCTCCCCAGGGGGCAACTAATGAAAAACTGTTTTTT.

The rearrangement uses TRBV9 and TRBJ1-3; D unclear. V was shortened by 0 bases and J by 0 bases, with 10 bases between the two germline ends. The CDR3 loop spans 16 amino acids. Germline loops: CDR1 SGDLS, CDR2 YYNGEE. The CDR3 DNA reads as TGTGCCAGCAGCGTAGAAGACTCCAACTCTGGAAACACCATATATTTT. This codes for CASSVEDSNSGNTIYF.

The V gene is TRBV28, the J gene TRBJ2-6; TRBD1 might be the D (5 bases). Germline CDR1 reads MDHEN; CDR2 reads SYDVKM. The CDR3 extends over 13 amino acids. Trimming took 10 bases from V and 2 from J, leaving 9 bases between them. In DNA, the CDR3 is TGTGCCACCCAGGGAACTGGGGCCAACGTCCTGACTTTC. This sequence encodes CATQGTGANVLTF.